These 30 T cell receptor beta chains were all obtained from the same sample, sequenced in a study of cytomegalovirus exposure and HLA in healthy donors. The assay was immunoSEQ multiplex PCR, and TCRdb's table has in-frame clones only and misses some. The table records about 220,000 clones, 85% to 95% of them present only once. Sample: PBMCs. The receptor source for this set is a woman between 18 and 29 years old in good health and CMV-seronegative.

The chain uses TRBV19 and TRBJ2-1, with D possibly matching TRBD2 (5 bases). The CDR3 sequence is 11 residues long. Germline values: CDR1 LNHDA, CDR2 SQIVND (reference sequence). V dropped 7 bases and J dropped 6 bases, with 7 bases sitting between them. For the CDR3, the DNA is TGTGCCAGTACTAGCTTCAATGAGCAGTTCTTC. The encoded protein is CASTSFNEQFF.

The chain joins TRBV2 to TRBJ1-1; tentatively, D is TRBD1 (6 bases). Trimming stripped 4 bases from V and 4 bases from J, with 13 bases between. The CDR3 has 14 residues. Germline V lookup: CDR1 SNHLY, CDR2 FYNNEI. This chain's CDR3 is CASSVKGGVTEAFF. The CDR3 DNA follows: TGTGCCAGCAGTGTAAAGGGGGGGGTCACTGAAGCTTTCTTT. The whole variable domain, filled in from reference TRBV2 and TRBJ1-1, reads EPEVTQTPSHQVTQMGQEVILRCVPISNHLYFYWYRQILGQKVEFLVSFYNNEISEKSEIFDDQFSVERPDGSNFTLKIRSTKLEDSAMYFCASSVKGGVTEAFFGQGTRLTVV.

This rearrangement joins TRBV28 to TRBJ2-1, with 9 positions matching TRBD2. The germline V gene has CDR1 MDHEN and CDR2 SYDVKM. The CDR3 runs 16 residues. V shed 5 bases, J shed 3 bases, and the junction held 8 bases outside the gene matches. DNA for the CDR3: TGTGCCAGCAGTCCGACTAGCGGAAGTATCTACAATGAGCAGTTCTTC. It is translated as CASSPTSGSIYNEQFF. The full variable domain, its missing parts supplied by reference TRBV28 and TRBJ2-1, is DVKVTQSSRYLVKRTGEKVFLECVQDMDHENMFWYRQDPGLGLRLIYFSYDVKMKEKGDIPEGYSVSREKKERFSLILESASTNQTSMYLCASSPTSGSIYNEQFFGPGTRLTVL.

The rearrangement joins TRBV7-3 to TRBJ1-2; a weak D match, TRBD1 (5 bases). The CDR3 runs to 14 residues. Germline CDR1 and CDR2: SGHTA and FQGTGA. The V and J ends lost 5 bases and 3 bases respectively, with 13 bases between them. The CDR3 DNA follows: TGTGCCAGCAGCCCAGGGCTGGAAGACTATGGCTACACCTTC. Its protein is CASSPGLEDYGYTF.

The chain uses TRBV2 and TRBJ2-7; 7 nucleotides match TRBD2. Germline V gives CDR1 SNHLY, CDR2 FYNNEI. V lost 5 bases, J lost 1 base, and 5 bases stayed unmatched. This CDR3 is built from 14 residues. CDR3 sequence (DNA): TGTGCCAGCAGTTGGGGAGGGGTGTCCTACGAGCAGTACTTC. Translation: CASSWGGVSYEQYF.

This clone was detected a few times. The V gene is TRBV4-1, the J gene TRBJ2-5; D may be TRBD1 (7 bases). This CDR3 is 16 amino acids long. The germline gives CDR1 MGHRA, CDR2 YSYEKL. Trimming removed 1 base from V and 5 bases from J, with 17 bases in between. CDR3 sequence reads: CASSQAGGHYSETQYF. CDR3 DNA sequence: TGCGCCAGCAGCCAAGCAGGGGGGCATTACTCGGAGACCCAGTACTTC.

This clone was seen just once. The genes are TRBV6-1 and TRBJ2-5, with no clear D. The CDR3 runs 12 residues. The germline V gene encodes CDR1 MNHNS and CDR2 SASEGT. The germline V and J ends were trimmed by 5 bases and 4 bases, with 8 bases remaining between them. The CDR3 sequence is CASSNPGETQYF. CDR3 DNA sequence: TGTGCCAGCAGTAACCCGGGAGAGACCCAGTACTTC.

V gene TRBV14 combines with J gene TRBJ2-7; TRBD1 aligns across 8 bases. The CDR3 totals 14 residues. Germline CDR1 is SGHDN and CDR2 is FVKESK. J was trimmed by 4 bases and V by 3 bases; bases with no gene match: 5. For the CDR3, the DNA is TGTGCCAGCAGCCACTTGACAGGGGTATACGAGCAGTACTTC. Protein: CASSHLTGVYEQYF.

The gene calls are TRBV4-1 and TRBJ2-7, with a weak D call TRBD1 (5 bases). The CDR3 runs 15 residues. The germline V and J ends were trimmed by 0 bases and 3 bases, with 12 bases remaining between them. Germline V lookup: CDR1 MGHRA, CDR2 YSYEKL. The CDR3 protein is CASSQDAREDYEQYF. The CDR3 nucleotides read TGCGCCAGCAGCCAAGATGCCAGGGAAGACTACGAGCAGTACTTC.

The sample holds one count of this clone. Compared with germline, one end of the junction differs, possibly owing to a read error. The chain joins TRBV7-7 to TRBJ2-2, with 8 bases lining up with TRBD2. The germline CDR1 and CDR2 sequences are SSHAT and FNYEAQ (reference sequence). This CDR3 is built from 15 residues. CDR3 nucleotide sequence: TGTGCTAGCAGTCCCCCCGGGACTAGGAACGGGGAGCTGTTTTTT. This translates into CASSPPGTRNGELFF.

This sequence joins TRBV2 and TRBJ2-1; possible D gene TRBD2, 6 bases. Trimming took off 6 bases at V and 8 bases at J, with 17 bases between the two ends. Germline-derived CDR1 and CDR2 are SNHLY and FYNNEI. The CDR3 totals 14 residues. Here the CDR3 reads CASSGSGQWYEQFF. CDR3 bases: TGTGCCAGCAGCGGAAGCGGGCAGTGGTATGAGCAGTTCTTC.

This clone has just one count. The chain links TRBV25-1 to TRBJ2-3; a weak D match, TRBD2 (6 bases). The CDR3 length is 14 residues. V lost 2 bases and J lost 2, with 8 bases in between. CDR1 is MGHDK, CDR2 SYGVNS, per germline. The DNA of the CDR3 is TGTGCCAGCAGTGAACGGGAGATCACAGATACGCAGTATTTT. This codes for CASSEREITDTQYF.

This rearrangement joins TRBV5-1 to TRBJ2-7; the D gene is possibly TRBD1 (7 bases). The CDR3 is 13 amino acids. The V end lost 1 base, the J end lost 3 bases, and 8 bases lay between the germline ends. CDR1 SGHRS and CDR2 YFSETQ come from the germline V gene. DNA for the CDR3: TGCGCCAGCAGCTTGCAGGGGGGCTACGAGCAGTACTTC. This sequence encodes CASSLQGGYEQYF.

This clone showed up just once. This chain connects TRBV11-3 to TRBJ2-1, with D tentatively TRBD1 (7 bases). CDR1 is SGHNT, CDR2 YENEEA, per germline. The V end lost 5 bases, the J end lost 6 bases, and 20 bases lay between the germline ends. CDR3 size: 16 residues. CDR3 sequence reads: CASSGRGGGFSNEQFF. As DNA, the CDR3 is TGTGCCAGCAGCGGCCGAGGAGGGGGCTTCTCCAATGAGCAGTTCTTC.

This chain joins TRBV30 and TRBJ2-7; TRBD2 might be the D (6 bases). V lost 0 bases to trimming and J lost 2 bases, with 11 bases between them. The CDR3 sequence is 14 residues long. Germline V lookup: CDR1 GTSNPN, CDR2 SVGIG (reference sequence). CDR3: CAWSVSGGTYEQYF. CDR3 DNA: TGTGCCTGGAGTGTCTCCGGGGGAACCTACGAGCAGTACTTC.

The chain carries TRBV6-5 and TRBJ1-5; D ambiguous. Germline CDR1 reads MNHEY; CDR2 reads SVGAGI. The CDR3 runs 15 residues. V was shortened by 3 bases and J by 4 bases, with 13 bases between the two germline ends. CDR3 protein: CASSYRSAGNQPQHF. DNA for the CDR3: TGTGCCAGCAGTTATCGGTCAGCGGGGAATCAGCCCCAGCATTTT.

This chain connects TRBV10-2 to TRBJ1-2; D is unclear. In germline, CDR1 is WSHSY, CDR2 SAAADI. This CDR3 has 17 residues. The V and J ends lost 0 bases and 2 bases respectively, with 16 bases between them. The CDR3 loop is CASSESVFRGRNYGYTF. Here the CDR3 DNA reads TGCGCCAGCAGTGAGTCGGTCTTTCGGGGAAGAAACTATGGCTACACCTTC.

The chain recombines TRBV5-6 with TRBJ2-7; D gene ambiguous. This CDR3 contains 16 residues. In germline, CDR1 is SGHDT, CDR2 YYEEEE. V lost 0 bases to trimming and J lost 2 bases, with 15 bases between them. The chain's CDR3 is CASSLDALSRTYEQYF. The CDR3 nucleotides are TGTGCCAGCAGCTTGGATGCTCTGAGTCGCACCTACGAGCAGTACTTC.

CDR3 residues: CASRREGSITEAFF. In DNA, the CDR3 is TGTGCCTCACGGCGAGAGGGTTCCATCACTGAAGCTTTCTTT. The rearrangement uses TRBV10-3 and TRBJ1-1; D not resolved. V shed 11 bases and J shed 4 bases, with 20 bases lying between them. Germline V gene lookup returns CDR1 ENHRY and CDR2 SYGVKD. CDR3 length: 14 amino acids.

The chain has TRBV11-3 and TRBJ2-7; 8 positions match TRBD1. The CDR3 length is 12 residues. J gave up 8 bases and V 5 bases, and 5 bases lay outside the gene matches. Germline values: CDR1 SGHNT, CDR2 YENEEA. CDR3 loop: CASSPRQGKQYF. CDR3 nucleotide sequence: TGTGCCAGCAGCCCCAGACAGGGGAAGCAGTACTTC.

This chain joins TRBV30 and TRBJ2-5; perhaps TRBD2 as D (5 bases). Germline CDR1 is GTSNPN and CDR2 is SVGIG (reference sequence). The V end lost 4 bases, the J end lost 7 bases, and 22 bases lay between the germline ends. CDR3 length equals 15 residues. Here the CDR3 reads CAWNEPPGEVGTQYF. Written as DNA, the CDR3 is TGTGCCTGGAACGAACCCCCCGGGGAAGTAGGGACCCAGTACTTC.

The CDR3 is CASSLDTGQGHYEQYF. The CDR3, as DNA: TGTGCCAGCAGCTTAGATACGGGACAGGGGCACTACGAGCAGTACTTC. The V call is TRBV7-9, the J call TRBJ2-7; 10 bases match TRBD1. With 1 base clipped from V and 3 bases from J, the junction kept 6 bases outside the gene matches. This CDR3 has 16 amino acids. Germline V gives CDR1 SEHNR, CDR2 FQNEAQ (reference sequence). Supplemented by reference TRBV7-9 and TRBJ2-7, the full variable domain reads DTGVSQNPRHKITKRGQNVTFRCDPISEHNRLYWYRQTLGQGPEFLTYFQNEAQLEKSRLLSDRFSAERPKGSFSTLEIQRTEQGDSAMYLCASSLDTGQGHYEQYFGPGTRLTVT.

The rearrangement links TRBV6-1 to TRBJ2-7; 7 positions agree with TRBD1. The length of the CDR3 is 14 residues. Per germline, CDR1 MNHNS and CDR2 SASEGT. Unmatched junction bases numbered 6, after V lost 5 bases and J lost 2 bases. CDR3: CASSLRQGAYEQYF. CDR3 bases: TGTGCCAGCAGTTTACGACAGGGAGCCTACGAGCAGTACTTC.

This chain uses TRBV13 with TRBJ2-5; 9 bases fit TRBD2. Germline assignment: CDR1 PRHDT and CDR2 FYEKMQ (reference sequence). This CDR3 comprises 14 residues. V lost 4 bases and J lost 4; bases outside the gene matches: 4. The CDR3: CASSWLAGPETQYF. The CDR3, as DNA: TGTGCCAGCAGCTGGCTAGCGGGACCAGAGACCCAGTACTTC.

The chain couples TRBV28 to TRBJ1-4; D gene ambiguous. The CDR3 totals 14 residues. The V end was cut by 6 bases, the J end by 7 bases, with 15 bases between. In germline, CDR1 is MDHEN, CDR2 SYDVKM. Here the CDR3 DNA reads TGTGCCAGCAGCCCGACCGGATTAGCTGAAAAACTGTTTTTT. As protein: CASSPTGLAEKLFF. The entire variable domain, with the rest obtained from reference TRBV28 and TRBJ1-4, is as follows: DVKVTQSSRYLVKRTGEKVFLECVQDMDHENMFWYRQDPGLGLRLIYFSYDVKMKEKGDIPEGYSVSREKKERFSLILESASTNQTSMYLCASSPTGLAEKLFFGSGTQLSVL.

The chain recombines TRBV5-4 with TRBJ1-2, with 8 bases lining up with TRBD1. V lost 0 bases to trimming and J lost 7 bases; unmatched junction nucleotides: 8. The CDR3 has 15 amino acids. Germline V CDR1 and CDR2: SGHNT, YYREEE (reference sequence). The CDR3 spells CASSLERRTGFGYTF. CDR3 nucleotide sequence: TGTGCCAGCAGCTTGGAACGGAGGACAGGGTTTGGCTACACCTTC.

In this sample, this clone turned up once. The CDR3 is CASSEVSGQPQHF. The CDR3 nucleotides are TGTGCCAGCAGTGAAGTATCGGGTCAGCCCCAGCATTTT. The gene calls are TRBV6-1 and TRBJ1-5, with no clear D. Trimming pared 1 base from V and 6 bases from J, leaving 7 bases between. CDR3 length: 13 residues. The germline gives CDR1 MNHNS, CDR2 SASEGT.

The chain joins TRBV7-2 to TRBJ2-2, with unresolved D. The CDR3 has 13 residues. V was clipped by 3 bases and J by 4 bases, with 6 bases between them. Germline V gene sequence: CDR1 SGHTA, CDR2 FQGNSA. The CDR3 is CASSFMSTGELFF. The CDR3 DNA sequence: TGTGCCAGCAGCTTCATGTCCACCGGGGAGCTGTTTTTT.

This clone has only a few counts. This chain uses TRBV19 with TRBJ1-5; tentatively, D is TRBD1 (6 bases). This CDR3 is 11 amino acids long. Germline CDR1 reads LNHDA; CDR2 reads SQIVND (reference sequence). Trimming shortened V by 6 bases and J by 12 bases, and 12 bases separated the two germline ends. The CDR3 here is CASSTGTRQHF. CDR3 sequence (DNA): TGTGCCAGTAGCACAGGGACGCGCCAGCATTTT.

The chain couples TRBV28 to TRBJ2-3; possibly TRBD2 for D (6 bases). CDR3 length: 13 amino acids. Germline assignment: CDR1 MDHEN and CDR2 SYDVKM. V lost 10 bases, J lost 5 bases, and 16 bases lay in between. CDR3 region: CATPGDSIDTQYF. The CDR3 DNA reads TGTGCCACCCCGGGAGATAGTATAGATACGCAGTATTTT.